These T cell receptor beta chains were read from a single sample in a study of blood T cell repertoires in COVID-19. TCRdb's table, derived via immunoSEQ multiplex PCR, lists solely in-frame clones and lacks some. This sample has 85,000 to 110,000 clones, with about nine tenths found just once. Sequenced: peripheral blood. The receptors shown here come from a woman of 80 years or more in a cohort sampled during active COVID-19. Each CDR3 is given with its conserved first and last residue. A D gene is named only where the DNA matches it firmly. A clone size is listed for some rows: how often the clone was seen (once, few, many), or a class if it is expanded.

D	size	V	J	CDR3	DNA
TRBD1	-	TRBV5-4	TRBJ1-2	CASSTPTGGDYGYTF	TGTGCCAGCAGCACCCCGACAGGGGGGGACTATGGCTACACCTTC
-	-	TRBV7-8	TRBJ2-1	CASSSGLYNEQFF	TGTGCCAGCAGCTCCGGACTATACAATGAGCAGTTCTTC
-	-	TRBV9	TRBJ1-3	CASSPTITGMENTIYF	TGTGCCAGCAGCCCGACTATTACAGGGATGGAAAACACCATATATTTT
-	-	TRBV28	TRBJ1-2	CASTITRGSWGYTF	TGTGCCAGCACCATCACCAGGGGTTCGTGGGGCTACACCTTC
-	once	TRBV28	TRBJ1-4	CASSLSEKLFF	TGTGCCAGCAGTTTAAGCGAAAAACTGTTTTTT
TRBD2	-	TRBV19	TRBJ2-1	CASRNGPSGYNEQFF	TGTGCCAGTAGGAATGGGCCTAGCGGTTACAATGAGCAGTTCTTC
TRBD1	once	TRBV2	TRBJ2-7	CASRQDRDRSYEQYF	TGTGCCAGCAGGCAAGACCGGGACAGGTCCTACGAGCAGTACTTC
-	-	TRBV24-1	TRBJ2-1	CATQGVNEQFF	TGTGCCACCCAAGGAGTCAATGAGCAGTTCTTC
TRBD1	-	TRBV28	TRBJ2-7	CASSLRDRVFPGYYEQYF	TGTGCCAGCAGTTTAAGGGACAGGGTCTTTCCCGGATACTACGAGCAGTACTTC
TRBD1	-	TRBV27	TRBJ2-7	CASKWRAGGYEQYF	TGTGCCAGCAAATGGCGGGCAGGGGGCTACGAGCAGTACTTC
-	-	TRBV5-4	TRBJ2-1	CASSPDISYNEQFF	TGTGCCAGCAGCCCCGACATCTCCTACAATGAGCAGTTCTTC
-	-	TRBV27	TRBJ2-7	CASSSRDLLSYEQYF	TGTGCCAGCAGTTCCCGGGACTTGCTATCCTACGAGCAGTACTTC
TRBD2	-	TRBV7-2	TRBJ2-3	CASSKEATSIVGDTQYF	TGTGCCAGCAGCAAAGAGGCGACTAGCATCGTAGGGGATACGCAGTATTTT
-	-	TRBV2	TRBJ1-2	CASSAGYSNYGYTF	TGTGCCAGCAGTGCAGGGTATTCAAACTATGGCTACACCTTC
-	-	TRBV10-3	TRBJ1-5	CAISEGEGQPQHF	TGTGCCATCAGTGAGGGCGAGGGTCAGCCCCAGCATTTT
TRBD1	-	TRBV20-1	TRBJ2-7	CSAKTDRGPYF	TGCAGTGCGAAGACCGACAGGGGGCCGTACTTC
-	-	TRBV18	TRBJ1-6	CASSPGQGTSPLHF	TGTGCCAGCTCACCGGGACAAGGCACTTCACCCCTCCACTTT
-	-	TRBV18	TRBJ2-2	CASSPPQGSTGELFF	TGTGCCAGCTCACCACCGCAGGGAAGCACCGGGGAGCTGTTTTTT
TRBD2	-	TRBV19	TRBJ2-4	CASAAAGGVAKNIQYF	TGTGCCAGTGCGGCGGCGGGGGGCGTAGCCAAAAACATTCAGTACTTC
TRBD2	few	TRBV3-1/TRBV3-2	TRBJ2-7	CASSPRERGGYEQYF	TGTGCCAGCAGCCCACGGGAGCGGGGGGGCTACGAGCAGTACTTC
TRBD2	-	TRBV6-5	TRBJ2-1	CASNPSSGTYNEQFF	TGTGCCAGCAATCCTTCTAGCGGGACCTACAATGAGCAGTTCTTC
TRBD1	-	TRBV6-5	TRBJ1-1	CASRSWTGVRAFF	TGTGCCAGCAGATCCTGGACAGGGGTCCGAGCTTTCTTT
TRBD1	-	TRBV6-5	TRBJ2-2	CASTPRTGGPGELFF	TGTGCCAGCACTCCGAGGACAGGGGGCCCCGGGGAGCTGTTTTTT
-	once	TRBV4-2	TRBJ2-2	CASRGPTGELFF	TGTGCCAGCAGGGGGCCCACCGGGGAGCTGTTTTTT
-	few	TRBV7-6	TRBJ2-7	CASSLRQADSYEQYF	TGTGCCAGCAGCTTAAGACAGGCCGACTCCTACGAGCAGTACTTC
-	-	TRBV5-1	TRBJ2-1	CASSFVAASSYNEQFF	TGCGCCAGCAGCTTCGTGGCGGCTAGCTCCTACAATGAGCAGTTCTTC
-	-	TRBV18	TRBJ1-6	CASSPVSGPLHF	TGTGCCAGCTCACCCGTAAGCGGGCCCCTCCACTTT
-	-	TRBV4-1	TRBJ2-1	CASSQDGQGSSYNEQFF	TGCGCCAGCAGCCAAGATGGGCAGGGGAGCTCCTACAATGAGCAGTTCTTC
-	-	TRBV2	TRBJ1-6	CASSGLGSSYNSPLHF	TGTGCCAGCAGCGGGCTGGGGAGCTCCTATAATTCACCCCTCCACTTT
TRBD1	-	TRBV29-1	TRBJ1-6	CSVGQGGDSPLHF	TGCAGCGTCGGGCAGGGGGGTGATTCACCCCTCCACTTT
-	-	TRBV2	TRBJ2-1	CASSGLDAGNYEQFF	TGTGCCAGCAGCGGCCTGGACGCGGGGAACTATGAGCAGTTCTTC
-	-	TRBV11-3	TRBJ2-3	CASSRGTSTDTQYF	TGTGCCAGCAGCCGCGGAACCTCCACAGATACGCAGTATTTT
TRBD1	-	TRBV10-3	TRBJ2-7	CAISRGQGYSYEQYF	TGTGCCATCAGCCGCGGACAGGGGTACTCCTACGAGCAGTACTTC
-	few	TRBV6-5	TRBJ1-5	CASSEFANQPQHF	TGTGCCAGCAGCGAGTTCGCAAATCAGCCCCAGCATTTT
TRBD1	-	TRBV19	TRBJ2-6	CASSFGTGTPGANVLTF	TGTGCCAGTAGTTTTGGGACAGGGACCCCTGGGGCCAACGTCCTGACTTTC
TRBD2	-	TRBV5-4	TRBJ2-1	CASSSSSGSSYNEQFF	TGTGCCAGCAGCTCATCTAGCGGGAGTTCATACAATGAGCAGTTCTTC
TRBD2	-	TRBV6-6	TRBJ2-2	CASSERGGNTGELFF	TGTGCCAGCAGCGAGCGGGGGGGGAACACCGGGGAGCTGTTTTTT
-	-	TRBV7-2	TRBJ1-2	CASSLGHVDHNYGYTF	TGTGCCAGCAGCTTGGGACACGTGGATCACAACTATGGCTACACCTTC
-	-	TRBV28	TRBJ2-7	CASSLRGEGNEQYF	TGTGCCAGCAGTTTAAGGGGGGAGGGGAACGAGCAGTACTTC
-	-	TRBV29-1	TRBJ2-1	CSVEVTEAGEQFF	TGCAGCGTTGAAGTGACCGAGGCGGGTGAGCAGTTCTTC
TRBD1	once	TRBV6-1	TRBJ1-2	CASSERPGQGIGYGYTF	TGTGCCAGCAGTGAACGACCGGGACAGGGTATCGGCTATGGCTACACCTTC
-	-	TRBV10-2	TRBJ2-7	CASSETGGSEQYF	TGCGCCAGCAGTGAGACCGGGGGTAGCGAGCAGTACTTC
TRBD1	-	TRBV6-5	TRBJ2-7	CASSMDRGLKNEQYF	TGTGCCAGCAGTATGGACAGGGGGCTGAAAAACGAGCAGTACTTC
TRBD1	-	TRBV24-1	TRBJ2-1	CATGGQGGSNEQFF	TGTGCCACCGGGGGACAGGGGGGATCCAATGAGCAGTTCTTC
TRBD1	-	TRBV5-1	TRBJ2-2	CATGQGAGELFF	TGCGCCACGGGACAGGGAGCCGGGGAGCTGTTTTTT
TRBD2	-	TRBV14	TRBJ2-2	CASSPPGLAAGELFF	TGTGCCAGCAGCCCGCCGGGACTAGCAGCTGGGGAGCTGTTTTTT
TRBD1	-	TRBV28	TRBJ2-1	CASSLTGGYNEQFF	TGTGCCAGCAGTTTGACAGGGGGATACAATGAGCAGTTCTTC
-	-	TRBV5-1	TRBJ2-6	CASSLGDVAGANVLTF	TGCGCCAGCAGCTTGGGCGATGTGGCTGGGGCCAACGTCCTGACTTTC
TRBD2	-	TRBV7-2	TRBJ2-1	CASSLSSLGLRKFF	TGTGCCAGCAGCTTAAGCTCGCTGGGACTAAGGAAGTTCTTC
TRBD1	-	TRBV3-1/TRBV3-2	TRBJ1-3	CASSVSTGVSGNTIYF	TGTGCCAGCAGCGTGAGTACAGGGGTCTCTGGAAACACCATATATTTT
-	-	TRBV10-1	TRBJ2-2	CASSESAPGELFF	TGCGCCAGCAGTGAGTCGGCCCCCGGGGAGCTGTTTTTT
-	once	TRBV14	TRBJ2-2	CASSEPQRAGWNTGELFF	TGTGCCAGCAGCGAGCCTCAACGGGCAGGGTGGAACACCGGGGAGCTGTTTTTT
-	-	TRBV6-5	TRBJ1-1	CASSYRQLNTEAFF	TGTGCCAGCAGTTACAGACAGCTTAACACTGAAGCTTTCTTT
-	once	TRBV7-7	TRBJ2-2	CASSAMGRNTGELFF	TGTGCTAGCAGCGCCATGGGCCGAAACACCGGGGAGCTGTTTTTT
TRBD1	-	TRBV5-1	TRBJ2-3	CASSSTGLRTDTQYF	TGCGCCAGCAGCTCGACAGGGCTTCGCACAGATACGCAGTATTTT
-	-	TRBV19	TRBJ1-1	CASKEEGRNTEAFF	TGTGCCAGTAAGGAGGAGGGGCGGAACACTGAAGCTTTCTTT
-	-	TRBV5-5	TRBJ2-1	CASSLGGHNNEQFF	TGTGCCAGCAGCCTAGGCGGCCACAACAATGAGCAGTTCTTC
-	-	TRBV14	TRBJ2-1	CASSQVQEQFF	TGTGCCAGCAGCCAAGTGCAGGAGCAGTTCTTC
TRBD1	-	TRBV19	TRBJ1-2	CASSKSDRGRNYGYTF	TGTGCCAGTAGTAAATCGGACAGGGGGCGAAACTATGGCTACACCTTC